Below are 25 T cell receptor beta chains sequenced from a single sample in a study of blood T cell repertoires in COVID-19. TCRdb's copy holds only in-frame clones and misses some; the assay was immunoSEQ multiplex PCR. The data show roughly 80,000 clones, about 87% seen once. Sequences were obtained from peripheral blood. All receptors come from a human donor in a cohort sampled during active COVID-19.

This clone was counted a single time. The chain employs TRBV28 and TRBJ2-3, with TRBD2 identical over 7 bases. This CDR3 has 15 amino acids. With 6 bases clipped from V and 0 bases from J, the junction kept 6 bases outside the gene matches. Germline V gene data show CDR1 as MDHEN and CDR2 as SYDVKM. The CDR3 DNA reads TGTGCCAGCAGCTCAGCGGGGACCAGCACAGATACGCAGTATTTT. Its translation: CASSSAGTSTDTQYF.

As DNA, the CDR3 is TGTGCCAGCAGCTTTGGAACGGGGCGCAGGGGATATGGCTACACCTTC. The encoded protein is CASSFGTGRRGYGYTF. This rearrangement joins TRBV5-6 to TRBJ1-2, with D tentatively TRBD1 (6 bases). Between the trimmed V and J ends, which lost 2 bases and 5 bases, there was a span of 19 bases. Germline values: CDR1 SGHDT, CDR2 YYEEEE. This CDR3 region has 16 residues.

V gene TRBV5-1 combines with J gene TRBJ1-5; D possibly corresponds to TRBD1 (6 bases). The CDR3 has 16 amino acids. CDR1 is SGHRS, CDR2 YFSETQ, per germline. The V end was cut by 4 bases, the J end by 10 bases, with 24 bases between. DNA of the CDR3: TGCGCCAGCAGCAGGCCCGACAGGACTGAGGGGCCTCCCCAGCATTTT. Translated: CASSRPDRTEGPPQHF.

The V and J genes are TRBV7-6 and TRBJ2-7, with D maybe TRBD1 (5 bases). CDR1 is SGHVS, CDR2 FNYEAQ, per germline. Trimming removed 0 bases at V and 2 bases at J, with 14 bases between. The length of the CDR3 is 16 residues. The CDR3 DNA reads TGTGCCAGCAGCTTAGCGGGCAGGGATTCTCCCTACGAGCAGTACTTC. Encoded protein: CASSLAGRDSPYEQYF.

This rearrangement joins TRBV7-9 to TRBJ2-7; no definite D call. The CDR3 is 12 residues long. Germline V lookup: CDR1 SEHNR, CDR2 FQNEAQ (reference sequence). Trimming cost V 3 bases and J 2 bases, with 5 bases left between them. The DNA for the CDR3 is TGTGCCAGCAGCTTCCAGACCTACGAGCAGTACTTC. Amino acid sequence: CASSFQTYEQYF. The complete variable domain, with remaining parts taken from reference TRBV7-9 and TRBJ2-7, reads DTGVSQNPRHKITKRGQNVTFRCDPISEHNRLYWYRQTLGQGPEFLTYFQNEAQLEKSRLLSDRFSAERPKGSFSTLEIQRTEQGDSAMYLCASSFQTYEQYFGPGTRLTVT.

This rearrangement joins TRBV15 to TRBJ2-5; tentative D call: TRBD1 (5 bases). V was clipped by 4 bases and J by 5 bases, with 14 bases between them. From germline, CDR1 is LNHNV and CDR2 YYDKDF (reference sequence). CDR3 length equals 14 residues. DNA of the CDR3: TGTGCCACCAGCATCGACAGTCGTAGGGAGACCCAGTACTTC. Encoded protein: CATSIDSRRETQYF.

V is TRBV7-9 and J is TRBJ1-1; weak D call: TRBD1 (6 bases). The V end was cut by 1 base, the J end by 5 bases, with 17 bases between. Germline V lookup: CDR1 SEHNR, CDR2 FQNEAQ (reference sequence). The CDR3 has 16 amino acids. The CDR3 DNA sequence: TGTGCCAGCAGCTTAGGGCGGCGGGGGCAAAAGACTGAAGCTTTCTTT. Its translation: CASSLGRRGQKTEAFF.

The gene calls are TRBV6-1 and TRBJ1-6, with D tentatively TRBD1 (5 bases). This CDR3 is built from 19 residues. Germline lookup yields CDR1 MNHNS and CDR2 SASEGT. The ends were cut back, 2 bases at V and 7 bases at J, with 24 bases in the middle. As DNA, the CDR3 is TGTGCCAGCAGTGAATTCGTCCAAATAACGACAGTAAAAAATTCACCCCTCCACTTT. Protein sequence: CASSEFVQITTVKNSPLHF.

This chain uses TRBV5-4 with TRBJ2-5; weak D call: TRBD2 (5 bases). Deletions cut 0 bases from V and 7 bases from J, with 16 bases between. The CDR3 totals 15 residues. Looked up from germline, CDR1 is SGHNT and CDR2 is YYREEE (reference sequence). The CDR3 DNA follows: TGTGCCAGCAGCTTGGAGTCTTCGGGGATAGGGACCCAGTACTTC. Protein sequence: CASSLESSGIGTQYF. Based on the CDR3 plus reference TRBV5-4 and TRBJ2-5, the full variable domain is ETGVTQSPTHLIKTRGQQVTLRCSSQSGHNTVSWYQQALGQGPQFIFQYYREEENGRGNFPPRFSGLQFPNYSSELNVNALELDDSALYLCASSLESSGIGTQYFGPGTRLLVL.

The chain joins TRBV27 to TRBJ2-3; 9 nucleotides agree with TRBD2. From germline, CDR1 is MNHEY and CDR2 SMNVEV (reference sequence). V lost 1 base and J lost 5; bases outside the gene matches: 13. The CDR3 runs to 18 residues. The CDR3 reads CASSLLAGGLRGGDTQYF. For the CDR3, the DNA is TGTGCCAGCAGTTTATTGGCGGGAGGGCTCAGGGGGGGAGATACGCAGTATTTT.

V usage is TRBV6-5 and J usage is TRBJ2-7; D possibly corresponds to TRBD1 (6 bases). Trimming shortened V by 5 bases and J by 2 bases, and 16 bases separated the two germline ends. Germline lookup yields CDR1 MNHEY and CDR2 SVGAGI. This CDR3 is 15 amino acids long. The CDR3 loop reads CASSRTGSGAYEQYF. In DNA form, the CDR3 reads TGTGCCAGCAGTCGCACAGGGTCTGGCGCCTACGAGCAGTACTTC.

The chain uses TRBV4-1 and TRBJ1-3; D gene uncertain. This CDR3 has 15 residues. The V end lost 1 base, the J end lost 0 bases, and 7 bases lay between the germline ends. Germline-derived CDR1 and CDR2 are MGHRA and YSYEKL. Written as DNA, the CDR3 is TGCGCCAGCAGCCAAGGGTTAGACTCTGGAAACACCATATATTTT. Protein: CASSQGLDSGNTIYF.

The V gene is TRBV4-1, the J gene TRBJ2-7; 8 bases align to TRBD1. The CDR3 sequence is 17 residues long. J gave up 2 bases and V 2 bases, and 11 bases lay outside the gene matches. Germline lookup yields CDR1 MGHRA and CDR2 YSYEKL. This CDR3 reads CASSQTDLGQATYEQYF. CDR3 nucleotides: TGCGCCAGCAGCCAAACTGACCTGGGACAGGCAACCTACGAGCAGTACTTC.

The chain recombines TRBV3-1 (or the pseudogene TRBV3-2) with TRBJ2-5; D is uncertain. The length of the CDR3 is 13 residues. Germline V CDR1 and CDR2: LGHDT, YNNKEL (reference sequence). Trimming removed 4 bases from V and 2 bases from J, with 8 bases in between. The CDR3 here is CASSPSTQETQYF. The CDR3 DNA reads as TGTGCCAGCAGCCCTAGTACTCAAGAGACCCAGTACTTC.

This rearrangement joins TRBV14 to TRBJ2-3, with 9 nucleotides matching TRBD1. The junction had 6 bases not matched to a gene; V was cut back by 3 bases and J by 2 bases. This CDR3 comprises 16 residues. Germline loops: CDR1 SGHDN, CDR2 FVKESK. The CDR3 here is CASSHFGQGTTDTQYF. The DNA for the CDR3 is TGTGCCAGCAGCCATTTCGGACAGGGGACCACAGATACGCAGTATTTT.

The rearrangement joins TRBV5-1 to TRBJ1-2, with TRBD1 matching 11 bases. CDR1 is SGHRS and CDR2 is YFSETQ in the germline V gene. The V gene end was trimmed by 4 bases and the J gene end by 7 bases; junction bases not matched to a gene: 12. CDR3 length: 16 amino acids. The DNA for the CDR3 is TGCGCCAGCAGCCCACCAGGAAGGACAGGGGGCCCTGGCTACACCTTC. Translating gives CASSPPGRTGGPGYTF. The whole variable domain, filled in from reference TRBV5-1 and TRBJ1-2, reads KAGVTQTPRYLIKTRGQQVTLSCSPISGHRSVSWYQQTPGQGLQFLFEYFSETQRNKGNFPGRFSGRQFSNSRSEMNVSTLELGDSALYLCASSPPGRTGGPGYTFGSGTRLTVV.

V and J are TRBV5-6 and TRBJ1-2; 12 bases fit TRBD1. CDR3 length: 18 residues. Germline lookup yields CDR1 SGHDT and CDR2 YYEEEE. The ends lost 1 base at V and 7 bases at J; junction bases unmatched: 14. The CDR3 reads CASSLLRISGQGAGGYTF. As DNA, the CDR3 is TGTGCCAGCAGCTTGTTGAGGATCTCGGGACAGGGGGCTGGTGGCTACACCTTC.

This chain links TRBV6-5 with TRBJ1-1, with TRBD1 matching over 7 bases. This CDR3 region has 15 residues. From germline, CDR1 is MNHEY and CDR2 SVGAGI. The V and J ends lost 6 bases and 3 bases, in that order; junction bases with no gene match: 10. The CDR3 bases are TGTGCCAGCAGCCTGACAGGGACGGTGGACACTGAAGCTTTCTTT. It codes for CASSLTGTVDTEAFF.

J is TRBJ2-7 and V is TRBV5-6, with TRBD2 matching 11 bases. After removal of 5 bases from V and 7 bases from J, the junction contained 2 bases not matched to a gene. CDR3 size: 12 residues. CDR1 and CDR2 from the germline V gene are SGHDT and YYEEEE. The CDR3 loop reads CASSRLAGEQYF. The DNA of the CDR3 is TGTGCCAGCAGTCGACTAGCGGGGGAGCAGTACTTC.

Comments on this clone: The junction and the germline gene differ at one end; a read error may be behind it. The chain carries TRBV7-2 and TRBJ2-7, with TRBD2 as a possible D gene (5 bases). CDR3 length equals 14 residues. Per the germline V gene, CDR1 is SGHTA and CDR2 is FQGNSA. In DNA, the CDR3 is TGTGCCAGCAGCCCCGGACTGCCCTCCCACGAGCAGTACTTC. As protein: CASSPGLPSHEQYF.

The chain joins TRBV28 to TRBJ2-5; D possibly corresponds to TRBD2 (6 bases). From germline, CDR1 is MDHEN and CDR2 SYDVKM. V gave up 3 bases and J gave up 2 bases, with 16 bases separating them. This CDR3 has 16 amino acids. CDR3 bases: TGTGCCAGCAGTTTTTCTAGCGTACGTAATCAAGAGACCCAGTACTTC. Residues: CASSFSSVRNQETQYF.

The gene calls are TRBV5-1 and TRBJ2-5; TRBD2 matches at 9 bases. With 0 bases clipped from V and 7 bases from J, the junction kept 10 bases outside the gene matches. CDR3 length equals 16 residues. Germline lookup yields CDR1 SGHRS and CDR2 YFSETQ. The CDR3 is CASSLVTSGPTGTQYF. Written as DNA, the CDR3 is TGCGCCAGCAGCTTGGTCACTAGCGGGCCAACGGGGACCCAGTACTTC.

In its sample, this clone was seen once. The CDR3 bases are TGTGCCAGCAGTGAGGGCATGGGACTAGCGGTAACCTACAATGAGCAGTTCTTC. Translating gives CASSEGMGLAVTYNEQFF. The J gene is TRBJ2-1, the V gene TRBV6-1; 11 bases fit TRBD2. Trimming cost V 3 bases and J 2 bases; bases outside gene matches: 9. Germline lookup yields CDR1 MNHNS and CDR2 SASEGT. This CDR3 has 18 amino acids.

The chain uses TRBV4-1 and TRBJ2-3; D is possibly TRBD2 (6 bases). V was clipped by 4 bases and J by 3 bases, with 14 bases between them. The germline gives CDR1 MGHRA, CDR2 YSYEKL. The CDR3 has 15 residues. CDR3 protein: CASSRSQAGTDTQYF. Here the CDR3 DNA reads TGCGCCAGCAGCCGGAGTCAGGCGGGGACAGATACGCAGTATTTT.

The chain links TRBV4-1 to TRBJ1-2; D gene ambiguous. The CDR3 contains 14 residues. V was clipped by 0 bases and J by 4 bases, with 9 bases between them. Germline V gene sequence: CDR1 MGHRA, CDR2 YSYEKL. The DNA for the CDR3 is TGCGCCAGCAGCCAAGAGGTACAGATCTATGGCTACACCTTC. Its protein product is CASSQEVQIYGYTF.